The 21 T cell receptor beta chains reported below all come from one sample, sequenced in a study of Tregs in tolerant kidney transplant recipients. Repertoires were generated with immunoSEQ multiplex PCR, while TCRdb's copy carries only in-frame clones and drops some. The data show more than 60,000 clones, with nearly 98% seen just once and 0.56% held by the top ten. Source: CD4+ T cells from blood, taken before the transplant. The receptors derive from a human donor who received a combined kidney and bone marrow transplant.

In DNA, the CDR3 is TGTGCCAGCAGCGACAGGGCCAGGGATACGCAGTATTTT. Translation: CASSDRARDTQYF. The chain couples TRBV25-1 to TRBJ2-3, with TRBD1 matching over 7 bases. The CDR3 runs 13 residues. Losses at the gene ends were 6 bases for V and 6 bases for J; bases not matched to a gene: 6. Germline V gene data show CDR1 as MGHDK and CDR2 as SYGVNS.

This rearrangement joins TRBV10-3 to TRBJ1-2; unclear D gene. Trimming pared 2 bases from V and 5 bases from J, leaving 15 bases between. This CDR3 spans 15 amino acids. Per germline, CDR1 ENHRY and CDR2 SYGVKD. The chain's CDR3 is CAISEQAGGRYGYTF. The CDR3 DNA sequence: TGTGCCATCAGTGAGCAAGCGGGTGGAAGGTATGGCTACACCTTC.

V is TRBV9 and J is TRBJ2-1; D gene unclear. This CDR3 has 13 residues. With 1 base removed from V and 9 bases from J, the gap between germline ends came to 11 bases. Germline values: CDR1 SGDLS, CDR2 YYNGEE. CDR3 coding DNA: TGTGCCAGCAGCGTATCTACCACCGGTGAGCAGTTCTTC. It is translated as CASSVSTTGEQFF. The variable domain in full, completed from reference TRBV9 and TRBJ2-1, reads DSGVTQTPKHLITATGQRVTLRCSPRSGDLSVYWYQQSLDQGLQFLIQYYNGEERAKGNILERFSAQQFPDLHSELNLSSLELGDSALYFCASSVSTTGEQFFGPGTRLTVL.

The chain has TRBV19 and TRBJ1-5; 12 nucleotides line up with TRBD1. CDR1 is LNHDA, CDR2 SQIVND, per germline (reference sequence). The CDR3 loop spans 17 amino acids. Trimming took 3 bases from V and 7 from J; bases not matched to a gene: 10. The CDR3 DNA reads TGTGCCAGTAGTATGTCCGAAGGGACAGGGGGCTGGCAGCCCCAGCATTTT. It is translated as CASSMSEGTGGWQPQHF.

The chain couples TRBV7-3 to TRBJ2-2; the match to TRBD1 covers 10 bases. The CDR3 runs 18 residues. After removal of 4 bases from V and 3 bases from J, the junction contained 11 bases not matched to a gene. Germline values: CDR1 SGHTA, CDR2 FQGTGA. CDR3 in amino acids: CASSSPGQGRGYTGELFF. The DNA of the CDR3 is TGTGCCAGCAGCTCGCCGGGACAGGGGAGGGGGTACACCGGGGAGCTGTTTTTT.

The rearrangement joins TRBV10-3 to TRBJ2-7, with TRBD2 matching 14 bases. Per the germline V gene, CDR1 is ENHRY and CDR2 is SYGVKD. The CDR3 runs to 15 residues. V was pared by 8 bases and J by 5 bases, with 8 bases of the junction left unmatched. The CDR3: CAIGGTSGRVDEQYF. In nucleotides, the CDR3 is TGTGCCATCGGGGGGACTAGCGGGAGAGTCGACGAGCAGTACTTC.

V usage is TRBV7-8 and J usage is TRBJ2-7, with D perhaps matching TRBD2 (6 bases). CDR1 and CDR2 from the germline V gene are SGHVS and FQNEAQ. This CDR3 comprises 15 residues. The V end lost 1 base, the J end lost 0 bases, and 10 bases lay between the germline ends. Written as DNA, the CDR3 is TGTGCCAGCAGCTTAGGTGCGGGGAACTCCTACGAGCAGTACTTC. This sequence encodes CASSLGAGNSYEQYF.

This clone was detected once. The rearrangement uses TRBV19 and TRBJ2-3; 7 bases agree with TRBD1. CDR3 length: 16 amino acids. Trimming removed 4 bases from V and 6 bases from J; junction bases left unmatched: 13. Germline assignment: CDR1 LNHDA and CDR2 SQIVND (reference sequence). The CDR3 DNA sequence: TGTGCCAGTAGTACCCCCCTGAGGGGGCGTCGGGATACGCAGTATTTT. Amino acids: CASSTPLRGRRDTQYF.

This CDR3 reads CSVRTTGGPRNGYTF. The CDR3 DNA follows: TGCAGCGTCCGAACAACGGGGGGGCCGCGGAATGGCTACACCTTC. The chain carries TRBV29-1 and TRBJ1-2; a weak D match, TRBD1 (6 bases). Germline V CDR1 and CDR2: SQVTM, ANQGSEA. Trimming cost V 6 bases and J 6 bases, with 23 bases left between them. The CDR3 covers 15 residues.

V and J are TRBV7-2 and TRBJ2-7; the D is unclear. Germline V gives CDR1 SGHTA, CDR2 FQGNSA. There are 14 residues in the CDR3. V shed 4 bases and J shed 2 bases, with 12 bases lying between them. CDR3 residues: CASSSPPITYEQYF. CDR3 nucleotide sequence: TGTGCCAGCAGCTCCCCCCCCATCACCTACGAGCAGTACTTC.

V and J are TRBV30 and TRBJ1-6; no clear D. The CDR3 is made up of 14 amino acids. CDR1 and CDR2 (germline): GTSNPN, SVGIG (reference sequence). V lost 4 bases to trimming and J lost 8 bases, with 15 bases between them. The CDR3 coding sequence is TGTGCCTGGAAAGTGGGCAGGCTGGATTCACCCCTCCACTTT. Protein: CAWKVGRLDSPLHF. The whole variable domain, remainder taken from reference TRBV30 and TRBJ1-6, is SQTIHQWPATLVQPVGSPLSLECTVEGTSNPNLYWYRQAAGRGLQLLFYSVGIGQISSEVPQNLSASRPQDRQFILSSKKLLLSDSGFYLCAWKVGRLDSPLHFGNGTRLTVT.

The chain couples TRBV6-5 to TRBJ1-2; 12 nucleotides agree with TRBD1. Germline V lookup: CDR1 MNHEY, CDR2 SVGAGI. This CDR3 is 15 amino acids long. The junction had 3 bases not matched to a gene; V was cut back by 2 bases and J by 5 bases. DNA for the CDR3: TGTGCCAGCAGTTACGGGGGACAGGGGGCTTATGGCTACACCTTC. Translated: CASSYGGQGAYGYTF.

This chain links TRBV5-4 with TRBJ2-5, with D maybe TRBD2 (5 bases). The CDR3 covers 13 residues. Trimming left V 4 bases short and J 9 bases short, with 16 bases between. Germline V gene data show CDR1 as SGHNT and CDR2 as YYREEE (reference sequence). CDR3 coding DNA: TGTGCCAGCAGCCGCGACTATTACTCAGCCCAGTACTTC. It yields the protein CASSRDYYSAQYF.

CDR3 sequence: CASSPPGTGRDTEAFF. The CDR3 DNA reads TGCGCCAGCAGTCCTCCCGGGACAGGGAGAGACACTGAAGCTTTCTTT. V is TRBV23-1 and J is TRBJ1-1; 9 positions agree with TRBD1. TRBV23-1 is placed among ORFs of uncertain function. The CDR3 sequence is 16 residues long. Unmatched junction bases numbered 9, after V lost 4 bases and J lost 3 bases.

The chain recombines TRBV7-9 with TRBJ1-1; 10 nucleotides align to TRBD1. The V and J ends lost 5 bases and 4 bases, in that order; junction bases with no gene match: 10. The CDR3 has 16 amino acids. CDR1 is SEHNR and CDR2 is FQNEAQ in the germline V gene (reference sequence). The CDR3 region has the DNA TGTGCCAGCAGCCCGCGTCCCGGGACAGGGGCCACTGAAGCTTTCTTT. Its translation is CASSPRPGTGATEAFF.

The chain combines TRBV7-6 with TRBJ2-7; the D gene is possibly TRBD1 (6 bases). The CDR3 is made up of 14 amino acids. In germline, CDR1 is SGHVS, CDR2 FNYEAQ. V was cut by 4 bases and J by 3 bases, with 13 bases left in between. CDR3 coding DNA: TGTGCCAGCAGCTCGCCCGGGACACACTACGAGCAGTACTTC. Translating gives CASSSPGTHYEQYF.

This clone was observed once. The chain joins TRBV28 to TRBJ1-5; possible D gene TRBD1, 6 bases. Germline CDR1 and CDR2: MDHEN and SYDVKM. V was pared by 1 base and J by 0 bases, with 13 bases between. The CDR3 contains 17 residues. The CDR3 protein is CASSLYRAGYSNQPQHF. As DNA, the CDR3 is TGTGCCAGCAGTTTATACAGGGCCGGATATAGCAATCAGCCCCAGCATTTT.

In its sample, this clone was seen once. The genes are TRBV10-3 and TRBJ1-1, with TRBD1 as a possible D gene (5 bases). CDR3 length: 13 residues. The V gene's germline CDR1 is ENHRY and CDR2 SYGVKD. V dropped 7 bases and J dropped 5 bases, with 14 bases sitting between them. The CDR3 loop is CAITTGGGTEAFF. Here the CDR3 DNA reads TGTGCCATCACCACGGGGGGGGGAACTGAAGCTTTCTTT.

The chain employs TRBV7-8 and TRBJ2-3; 8 positions match TRBD2. Germline V gene lookup returns CDR1 SGHVS and CDR2 FQNEAQ. Unmatched junction bases numbered 12, after V lost 3 bases and J lost 1 base. The CDR3 covers 18 residues. The CDR3 reads CASSLWRGDVRGTDTQYF. CDR3 nucleotide sequence: TGTGCCAGCAGCTTGTGGCGGGGGGACGTCCGAGGCACAGATACGCAGTATTTT.

The chain has TRBV4-3 and TRBJ1-3; D may be TRBD1 (6 bases). Germline loops: CDR1 LGHNA, CDR2 YSLEER. The length of the CDR3 is 16 residues. Deletions cut 3 bases from V and 0 bases from J, with 12 bases between. CDR3 residues: CASSQLTGYSGNTIYF. The CDR3 DNA reads as TGCGCCAGCAGCCAGCTGACAGGCTACTCTGGAAACACCATATATTTT.

V gene TRBV12-5 combines with J gene TRBJ2-7, with D possibly matching TRBD1 (6 bases). Germline lookup yields CDR1 LGHNT and CDR2 FRNRAP. The germline V and J ends were trimmed by 7 bases and 4 bases, with 20 bases remaining between them. This CDR3 spans 15 amino acids. This CDR3 is CASALVWDNFYEQYF. The CDR3 DNA sequence: TGTGCTAGTGCCCTGGTTTGGGACAACTTTTACGAGCAGTACTTC.